Sequencing of this TCR beta chain was carried out in a study of CD8 T cells in ankylosing spondylitis. Study-level results: Past research had described some motif variants in reactive arthritis synovial fluid and blood. It appeared that ankylosing spondylitis blood was characterized by a TCR beta motif of roughly 8 highly homologous variants.

The CDR3 length is 14 residues. J was trimmed by 5 bases and V by 1 base; bases with no gene match: 5. Germline CDR1 and CDR2: SGHRS and YFSETQ. This clonotype was picked up many times. Its antigen is not known. TCRdb reanalysed the 5' RACE reads using MiXCR and keeps one entry per CDR3 protein. This table has roughly 220,000 distinct CDR3 sequences, about 16% appearing once. The chain joins TRBV5-1 to TRBJ2-7; 8 bases fit TRBD2. The sequenced material came from blood, either unsorted or a sorted T cell fraction (not recorded which). This TCR derives from a male donor with ankylosing spondylitis. The CDR3 bases are TGCGCCAGCAGCTTGTTCCAGCGGGAGAACGAGCAGTACTTC. Its protein is CASSLFQRENEQYF.